This T cell receptor beta chain was sequenced in a study of graft-versus-host responses after intestinal transplantation. Turning to the study itself: After anti-thymocyte globulin induction, recipients took tacrolimus and steroids for two to three years. General study points: The recipient marrow held GvH clones, and some of them showed up first in ileum or blood. Early after transplant, HvG declines were associated with peak levels of circulating GvH clones.

Remarks on this clone: Its antigen remains unknown.

TCRdb keeps only in-frame clones here, not all; method: immunoSEQ multiplex PCR. The sample has tens of thousands of clones; around 93% are singletons. V lost 0 bases and J 6 bases, leaving 4 bases between the germline ends. Germline-derived CDR1 and CDR2 are SGDLS and YYNGEE. The length of the CDR3 is 12 residues. This material consisted of PBMCs, taken 98 days after intestinal transplantation. The receptor was derived from a human patient who received an intestinal transplant, so some T cells may come from the graft donor. This chain links TRBV9 with TRBJ2-1; the D is unclear. This CDR3 reads CASSVGINEQFF. DNA for the CDR3: TGTGCCAGCAGCGTAGGAATCAATGAGCAGTTCTTC.